The rows below give T cell receptor beta chains drawn from one sample of a study of T-cell memory formation after mild COVID-19. One entry per CDR3 protein, called by TCRdb with MiXCR from the 5' RACE reads. The repertoire includes under 110,000 distinct CDR3 sequences, 9.5% to 15% of them detected once, and around 27% sits in the top ten. Sequencing was done on a sample of PBMCs or a T cell subset sorted from them (not recorded which). The receptor set was obtained from an adult woman who had mild COVID-19 (a few samples of this study predate the infection). Cell type and time point are not known. Both conserved end residues are part of each CDR3. D genes are given only for firm matches. Clone size is given for some rows only: seen once, a few or many times, or a class if the clone is expanded.

CDR3,DNA,V,size,D,J
CASSQGKLAPYVGELFF,TGTGCCAGCAGCCAAGGAAAACTAGCGCCCTACGTCGGGGAGCTGTTTTTT,TRBV3-1,-,TRBD2,TRBJ2-2
CASSQARGGTEAFF,TGCGCCAGCAGCCAGGCCCGGGGCGGCACTGAAGCTTTCTTT,TRBV4-1,-,-,TRBJ1-1
CASRLSGGVWDEQFF,TGTGCCAGCAGGCTCAGCGGGGGGGTCTGGGATGAGCAGTTCTTC,TRBV27,-,TRBD2,TRBJ2-1
CASSLDNSRETQYF,TGTGCCAGCAGCTTAGATAATAGCAGAGAGACCCAGTACTTC,TRBV7-9,-,-,TRBJ2-5
CASSLDSGEETQYF,TGTGCCAGCAGCTTAGATAGCGGGGAAGAGACCCAGTACTTC,TRBV7-9,-,TRBD2,TRBJ2-5
CASSYSWEGYNEQFF,TGTGCCAGCAGTTACTCGTGGGAGGGGTACAATGAGCAGTTCTTC,TRBV6-5,few,TRBD2,TRBJ2-1
CATTRDGSSYNEQFF,TGTGCCACCACCCGGGACGGAAGCTCCTACAATGAGCAGTTCTTC,TRBV24-1,few,-,TRBJ2-1
CASSLGISGANVLTF,TGTGCCAGCAGCCTCGGAATCTCTGGGGCCAACGTCCTGACTTTC,TRBV3-1,few,-,TRBJ2-6
CSARAGSQETQYF,TGCAGTGCTCGAGCGGGGAGCCAAGAGACCCAGTACTTC,TRBV20-1,-,TRBD2,TRBJ2-5
CASSLAQISGNTIYF,TGTGCCAGCAGCTTAGCCCAGATATCTGGAAACACCATATATTTT,TRBV11-2,few,-,TRBJ1-3
CASSPSGIDAYEQYF,TGTGCCAGCAGCCCCAGCGGGATTGACGCCTACGAGCAGTACTTC,TRBV5-6,-,TRBD2,TRBJ2-7
CSVPGTWGNTQYF,TGCAGCGTGCCGGGGACTTGGGGGAATACGCAGTATTTT,TRBV29-1,few,-,TRBJ2-3
CASSSGGYLSEQYF,TGTGCCAGCAGCTCAGGGGGTTACCTTTCCGAGCAGTACTTC,TRBV7-6,many,TRBD1,TRBJ2-7
CSVRRQAGTNEQFF,TGCAGTGTCCGCCGGCAGGCGGGAACCAATGAGCAGTTCTTC,TRBV20-1,few,-,TRBJ2-1
CASSSRVAPEAFF,TGTGCCAGCAGCTCTCGAGTGGCTCCTGAAGCTTTCTTT,TRBV19,-,-,TRBJ1-1
CASSSTGEDEKLFF,TGTGCCAGCAGCTCGACAGGGGAAGATGAAAAACTGTTTTTT,TRBV7-9,-,TRBD1,TRBJ1-4
CASSKGADTQYF,TGTGCCAGCAGTAAGGGGGCAGATACGCAGTATTTT,TRBV6-5,few,-,TRBJ2-3